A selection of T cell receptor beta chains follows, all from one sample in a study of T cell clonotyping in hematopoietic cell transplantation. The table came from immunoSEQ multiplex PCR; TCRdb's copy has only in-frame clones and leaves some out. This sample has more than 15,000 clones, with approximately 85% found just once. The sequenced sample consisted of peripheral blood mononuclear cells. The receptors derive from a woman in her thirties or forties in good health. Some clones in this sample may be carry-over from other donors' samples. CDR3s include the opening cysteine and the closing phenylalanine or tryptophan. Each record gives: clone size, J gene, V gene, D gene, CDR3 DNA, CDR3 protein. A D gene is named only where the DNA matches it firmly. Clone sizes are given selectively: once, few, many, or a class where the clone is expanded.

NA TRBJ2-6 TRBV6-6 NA TGTGCCAGCACTGGGGCCAACGTCCTGACTTTC CASTGANVLTF
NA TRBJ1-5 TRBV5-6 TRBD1 TGTGCCAGCAGAAAGACAGGGGTTAGCAATCAGCCCCAGCATTTT CASRKTGVSNQPQHF
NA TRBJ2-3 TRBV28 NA TGTGCCAGCAGTTTATTAGGGAGAGATACGCAGTATTTT CASSLLGRDTQYF
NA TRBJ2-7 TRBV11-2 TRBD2 TGTGCCAGCAGCGGACTAGCGCGAACCTACGAGCAGTACTTC CASSGLARTYEQYF
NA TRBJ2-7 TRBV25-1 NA TGTGCCAGCAGTGAATCCCCCTCGGGGGTGGAGCAGTACTTC CASSESPSGVEQYF
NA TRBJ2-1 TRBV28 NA TGTGCCAGCAGCGCTCCGGACTACAATAATGAGCAGTTCTTC CASSAPDYNNEQFF
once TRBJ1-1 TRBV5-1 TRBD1 TGCGCCAGCAGCGAAGGACAGGGGGGGAGTTTTACTGAAGCTTTCTTT CASSEGQGGSFTEAFF
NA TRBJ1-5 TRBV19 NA TGTGCCAGTACCCAATGGGGGGACGGAGGGTACAATCAGCCCCAGCATTTT CASTQWGDGGYNQPQHF
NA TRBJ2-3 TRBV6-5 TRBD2 TGTGCCAGCAGTTTGGCGGGAGGGCCGGGGGTCAATACGCAGTATTTT CASSLAGGPGVNTQYF
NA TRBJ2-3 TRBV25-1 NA TGTGCCAGCAGTCTGGGGCACAGCACAGATACGCAGTATTTT CASSLGHSTDTQYF
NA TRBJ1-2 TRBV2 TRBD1 TGTGCCAGCAGTGGGACAGGGCGGGCATGGGGCTACACCTTC CASSGTGRAWGYTF
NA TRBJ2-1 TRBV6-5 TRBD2 TGTGCCAGCAGTAGCGGGAGGGCTGATTTTGATGAGCAGTTCTTC CASSSGRADFDEQFF
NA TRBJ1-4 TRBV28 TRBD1 TGTGCCAGCACCCACCGGGACAGCGGCTTTTCAACTAATGAAAAACTGTTTTTT CASTHRDSGFSTNEKLFF
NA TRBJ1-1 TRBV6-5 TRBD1 TGTGCCAGCAGGCTCGGGACAGCCGAAGCTTTCTTT CASRLGTAEAFF